The rows below give T cell receptor beta chains drawn from one sample of a study of somatic mutations in cytotoxic T cells in rheumatoid arthritis. Assay: immunoSEQ multiplex PCR; the TCRdb copy retains only in-frame clones and omits some. The data hold roughly 16,000 clones, with roughly 82% observed a single time. The sample comprised CD8+ T cells sorted from blood. Source of these receptors: a woman aged 50 to 60 with rheumatoid arthritis. Each CDR3 is given with its conserved first and last residue. D genes are given only for firm matches. Size is omitted from some rows. Given values are once, few, many or a class for expanded clones.

j_call d_call v_call clone_size cdr3_nt cdr3_aa
TRBJ1-4 TRBD1 TRBV4-2 few TGTGCCAGCAGCCAAGATCGGGACAGGGGCCCCGGACTGTTTTTT CASSQDRDRGPGLFF
TRBJ1-4 . TRBV15 . TGTGCCACCAGCAGAGACACCGGTTCTAATGAAAAACTGTTTTTT CATSRDTGSNEKLFF
TRBJ2-7 . TRBV5-6 few TGTGCCAGCAGGTCGGTGGGAGTGCCCCTCGAGCAGTACTTC CASRSVGVPLEQYF
TRBJ1-2 . TRBV2 few TGTGCCACCCTAATAGGACGGAACTATGGCTACACCTTC CATLIGRNYGYTF
TRBJ2-5 . TRBV5-1 once TGCGCCAGCAGCGGGGCCTTGGAGACCCAGTACTTC CASSGALETQYF
TRBJ1-2 . TRBV6-4 . TGTGCCAGCCTGACAGGATTTTACTATGGCTACACCTTC CASLTGFYYGYTF
TRBJ1-2 TRBD1 TRBV28 . TGTGCCAGCAGTTTACCCGGACAGGGCCGCTATGGCTACACCTTC CASSLPGQGRYGYTF
TRBJ2-3 . TRBV28 . TGTGCCAGCAGTTACCCCATGACCGGCACAGATACGCAGTATTTT CASSYPMTGTDTQYF
TRBJ1-1 . TRBV27 . TGTGCCAGCAGTTTAGGACAGAACACTGAAGCTTTCTTT CASSLGQNTEAFF
TRBJ2-7 TRBD1 TRBV19 . TGTGCCAGTAGTCCCACAGGGGGCGGCGAGCAGTACTTC CASSPTGGGEQYF
TRBJ2-1 TRBD2 TRBV9 . TGTGCCAGCAGTCCACTAGCGGAGACCTACAATGAGCAGTTCTTC CASSPLAETYNEQFF
TRBJ2-5 . TRBV11-2 . TGTGCCAGCAGCCCACCGGACCAAGAGACCCAGTACTTC CASSPPDQETQYF
TRBJ2-7 TRBD2 TRBV4-1 . TGCGCCAGCAGCCAAGACCGTAGCGGGGGCCACCTCTCCTACGAGCAGTACTTC CASSQDRSGGHLSYEQYF
TRBJ2-7 . TRBV2 large TGTGCCACCAGCCCTGGGGGCAGCTCAAGAGAGCAGTACTTC CATSPGGSSREQYF
TRBJ1-5 . TRBV14 few TGTGCCAGCAGCCTGGGGTTCCGTCAGCCCCAGCATTTT CASSLGFRQPQHF
TRBJ1-1 TRBD1 TRBV15 . TGTGCCACCAGTGGGACAGCAAACACTGAAGCTTTCTTT CATSGTANTEAFF
TRBJ2-7 . TRBV18 . TGTGCCAGCTCACCACCGACGGGATACGAGCAGTACTTC CASSPPTGYEQYF
TRBJ2-1 TRBD1 TRBV6-5 . TGTGCCAGCAAAGACAGGGGGCTTGGTGAGCAGTTCTTC CASKDRGLGEQFF
TRBJ2-7 . TRBV29-1 few TGCAGCGCCGTCTGGGGCTCCGAGCAGTACTTC CSAVWGSEQYF
TRBJ2-3 . TRBV6-6 . TGTGCCAGCAACCAGATGGGCCTAGCCCGCACAGATACGCAGTATTTT CASNQMGLARTDTQYF
TRBJ1-5 TRBD1 TRBV28 . TGTGCCAGCACCGAGGGGGCGGTTGAAAATCAGCCCCAGCATTTT CASTEGAVENQPQHF
TRBJ2-2 TRBD1 TRBV28 . TGTGCCAGCAGTTTGGCCTCAGGGGGAAACACCGGGGAGCTGTTTTTT CASSLASGGNTGELFF
TRBJ2-2 TRBD2 TRBV6-6 . TGTGCCAGCAGTCTCGGTAGCGGGGGGATCGGGGAGCTGTTTTTT CASSLGSGGIGELFF
TRBJ1-1 . TRBV6-6 once TGTGCCAGCAGTAACCCGGGGAGGAGCACTGAAGCTTTCTTT CASSNPGRSTEAFF
TRBJ1-4 . TRBV23-1 . TGCGCCAGCAGTCACCAAGCAGGGTCTGGGAATGAAAAACTGTTTTTT CASSHQAGSGNEKLFF
TRBJ2-7 TRBD1 TRBV4-3 . TGCGCCAGCAGCCCAGAAAGACAGGGCGAGCAGTACTTC CASSPERQGEQYF
TRBJ2-7 . TRBV11-2 . TGTGCCAGCAGCACCCGAGAACAGGGAAGTCCCTACGAGCAGTACTTC CASSTREQGSPYEQYF
TRBJ2-3 TRBD2 TRBV5-1 . TGCGCCAGCAGCTTGGGTCGGACTAGCGGCACAGATACGCAGTATTTT CASSLGRTSGTDTQYF
TRBJ2-1 . TRBV5-8 . TGTGCCAGCCTCGGGTACAACTCCTACAATGAGCAGTTCTTC CASLGYNSYNEQFF
TRBJ2-3 TRBD1 TRBV10-1 . TGCGCCAGCCGTGAGGGGGCCACAGATACGCAGTATTTT CASREGATDTQYF
TRBJ2-1 TRBD1 TRBV4-1 once TGCGCCAGCAGCCCCGGGACAGACTACAATGAGCAGTTCTTC CASSPGTDYNEQFF
TRBJ2-7 . TRBV11-3 . TGTGCCAGCAGTCATATGGTTGTTGGGATGGCCTACGAGCAGTACTTC CASSHMVVGMAYEQYF
TRBJ2-1 . TRBV6-1 . TGTGCCAGCATGGCTGCCGACAATGAGCAGTTCTTC CASMAADNEQFF
TRBJ2-4 TRBD2 TRBV7-9 . TGTGCCAGCAGCCTAGCGGGGGGCACCGGGGCCAAAAACATTCAGTACTTC CASSLAGGTGAKNIQYF
TRBJ2-7 TRBD2 TRBV4-1 . TGCGCCAGCAGCCAAGAATCCCCGATAGCGGGGCACTACGAGCAGTACTTC CASSQESPIAGHYEQYF
TRBJ2-1 TRBD1 TRBV19 . TGTGCCAGTAGTATTGTAACAGGGGGAAATGAGCAGTTCTTC CASSIVTGGNEQFF
TRBJ2-5 . TRBV13 . TGTGCCAGCAGCAACCGGACGGCCCAAGAGACCCAGTACTTC CASSNRTAQETQYF
TRBJ2-5 . TRBV7-7 . TGTGCCAGCAGCTACGCCCTGTACCAAGAGACCCAGTACTTC CASSYALYQETQYF
TRBJ2-2 . TRBV7-3 . TGTGCCAGCAGCTTAATAGGAGACATCACCGGGGAGCTGTTTTTT CASSLIGDITGELFF
TRBJ2-5 . TRBV7-6 . TGTGCCAGCAGCTTAGGGTCCCTACAAGAGACCCAGTACTTC CASSLGSLQETQYF